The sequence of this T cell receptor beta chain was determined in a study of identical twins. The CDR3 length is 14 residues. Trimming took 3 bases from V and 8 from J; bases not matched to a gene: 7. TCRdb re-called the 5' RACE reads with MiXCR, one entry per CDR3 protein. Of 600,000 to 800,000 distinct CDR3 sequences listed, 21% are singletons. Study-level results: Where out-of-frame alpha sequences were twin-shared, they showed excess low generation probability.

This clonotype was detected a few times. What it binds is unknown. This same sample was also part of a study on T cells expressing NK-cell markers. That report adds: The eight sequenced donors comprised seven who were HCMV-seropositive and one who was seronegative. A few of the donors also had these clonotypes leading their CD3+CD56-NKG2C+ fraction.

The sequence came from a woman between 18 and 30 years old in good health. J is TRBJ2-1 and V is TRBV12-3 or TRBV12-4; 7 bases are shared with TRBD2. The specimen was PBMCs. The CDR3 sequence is CASSFTSAGDEQFF. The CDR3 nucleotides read TGTGCCAGCAGTTTTACTAGCGCCGGTGATGAGCAGTTCTTC.